Listed here are 21 T cell receptor beta chains from one sample, sequenced in a study of blood T cell repertoires in COVID-19. Sequenced by immunoSEQ multiplex PCR; TCRdb stores in-frame clones only, minus some. The table shows over 90,000 clones, with roughly four fifths occurring only once. Material for sequencing was peripheral blood. The receptors shown here come from a man aged 50 to 59 with active or convalescent COVID-19.

The CDR3 is CASSLKLAGGTDTQYF. The CDR3 DNA follows: TGTGCCAGCAGCTTAAAGCTAGCGGGGGGCACAGATACGCAGTATTTT. The V and J genes are TRBV5-4 and TRBJ2-3; 10 bases are shared with TRBD2. This CDR3 region has 16 residues. In germline, CDR1 is SGHNT, CDR2 YYREEE (reference sequence). Trimming took 2 bases from V and 1 from J; bases not matched to a gene: 4. The variable domain in full, with the rest retrieved from reference TRBV5-4 and TRBJ2-3, is ETGVTQSPTHLIKTRGQQVTLRCSSQSGHNTVSWYQQALGQGPQFIFQYYREEENGRGNFPPRFSGLQFPNYSSELNVNALELDDSALYLCASSLKLAGGTDTQYFGPGTRLTVL.

The V call is TRBV10-2, the J call TRBJ2-3; unclear D gene. Germline lookup yields CDR1 WSHSY and CDR2 SAAADI. The CDR3 contains 15 residues. Trimming pared 3 bases from V and 0 bases from J, leaving 10 bases between. CDR3 loop: CASSESPPSTDTQYF. The CDR3 DNA reads TGCGCCAGCAGTGAAAGCCCGCCTAGCACAGATACGCAGTATTTT.

The chain carries TRBV11-2 and TRBJ2-2; 10 nucleotides agree with TRBD1. Per germline, CDR1 SGHAT and CDR2 FQNNGV. The CDR3 extends over 15 amino acids. The trim removed 4 bases at V and 6 bases at J, leaving 5 bases unmatched. The CDR3 bases are TGTGCCAGCAGCTCGGGACAGGGGTTGGCCGGGGAGCTGTTTTTT. Translating it yields CASSSGQGLAGELFF.

The V gene is TRBV9, the J gene TRBJ1-6; D perhaps matches TRBD1 (6 bases). The germline V gene has CDR1 SGDLS and CDR2 YYNGEE. Trimming took off 0 bases at V and 7 bases at J, with 8 bases between the two ends. This CDR3 contains 14 residues. CDR3: CASSVGQGNSPLHF. The CDR3, as DNA: TGTGCCAGCAGCGTAGGTCAGGGGAATTCACCCCTCCACTTT.

The gene calls are TRBV28 and TRBJ2-7; D is unclear. V was pared by 7 bases and J by 4 bases, with 17 bases between. The CDR3 loop spans 14 amino acids. Germline V gene sequence: CDR1 MDHEN, CDR2 SYDVKM. This chain's CDR3 is CASTSSTELYEQYV. The CDR3 region has the DNA TGTGCCAGCACCAGCTCGACGGAGCTGTACGAGCAGTACGTC.

The chain joins TRBV7-2 to TRBJ1-1, with 8 nucleotides matching TRBD1. The CDR3 runs to 14 residues. The junction had 3 bases not matched to a gene; V was cut back by 5 bases and J by 1 base. Germline V gene data show CDR1 as SGHTA and CDR2 as FQGNSA. CDR3 amino acids: CASSPGQGNTEAFF. The CDR3 bases are TGTGCCAGCAGCCCCGGACAGGGGAACACTGAAGCTTTCTTT.

For the CDR3, the DNA is TGTGCCAGCACAGGACAGGGTCTCATTGGCTACACCTTC. It encodes CASTGQGLIGYTF. The chain carries TRBV6-5 and TRBJ1-2, with 8 bases that match TRBD1. Germline V lookup: CDR1 MNHEY, CDR2 SVGAGI. The CDR3 runs to 13 residues. V lost 7 bases, J lost 7 bases, and 8 bases stayed unmatched.

V is TRBV19 and J is TRBJ2-3, with 7 bases that match TRBD1. The CDR3 is 13 amino acids. Per germline, CDR1 LNHDA and CDR2 SQIVND (reference sequence). After removal of 9 bases from V and 3 bases from J, the junction contained 6 bases not matched to a gene. The CDR3 loop reads CARQGSKTDTQYF. CDR3 nucleotides: TGTGCCAGACAGGGGTCCAAGACAGATACGCAGTATTTT.

J is TRBJ2-3 and V is TRBV11-3, with 10 nucleotides matching TRBD2. After removal of 5 bases from V and 2 bases from J, the junction contained 7 bases not matched to a gene. Germline-derived CDR1 and CDR2 are SGHNT and YENEEA. The CDR3 is 16 residues long. The CDR3 DNA is TGTGCCAGCAGCCCTCTTAGCGGGGGGCCCACAGATACGCAGTATTTT. Translation: CASSPLSGGPTDTQYF.

V is TRBV10-3 and J is TRBJ2-7; D uncertain. The length of the CDR3 is 11 residues. Trimming removed 0 bases from V and 7 bases from J, with 4 bases in between. The germline V gene has CDR1 ENHRY and CDR2 SYGVKD. The DNA for the CDR3 is TGTGCCATCAGTGAGTCGAGGGAGCAGTACTTC. It codes for CAISESREQYF.

V usage is TRBV19 and J usage is TRBJ1-5; TRBD1 matches 7 bases. The CDR3 spans 15 residues. Losses at the gene ends were 4 bases for V and 1 base for J; bases not matched to a gene: 4. Germline CDR1 LNHDA, CDR2 SQIVND (reference sequence). CDR3 in DNA: TGTGCCAGTAGTACCACACAGGGGAGCAATCAGCCCCAGCATTTT. Translation: CASSTTQGSNQPQHF.

V usage is TRBV19 and J usage is TRBJ2-1; 9 positions agree with TRBD1. CDR3 length: 16 residues. CDR1 is LNHDA and CDR2 is SQIVND in the germline V gene (reference sequence). V shed 5 bases, J shed 4 bases, and the junction held 9 bases outside the gene matches. CDR3 region: CASSPTGTGLYNEQFF. The DNA of the CDR3 is TGTGCCAGTAGTCCAACCGGGACAGGGCTATACAATGAGCAGTTCTTC. Supplemented by reference TRBV19 and TRBJ2-1, the full variable domain reads DGGITQSPKYLFRKEGQNVTLSCEQNLNHDAMYWYRQDPGQGLRLIYYSQIVNDFQKGDIAEGYSVSREKKESFPLTVTSAQKNPTAFYLCASSPTGTGLYNEQFFGPGTRLTVL.

The chain combines TRBV2 with TRBJ1-2, with 7 positions matching TRBD1. Germline loops: CDR1 SNHLY, CDR2 FYNNEI. This CDR3 region has 11 residues. With V trimmed by 11 bases and J by 6 bases, 6 bases remained unmatched. CDR3 in amino acids: CAADRDHGYTF. CDR3 coding DNA: TGTGCCGCCGACAGGGACCATGGCTACACCTTC.

This clone has a handful of counts. The chain links TRBV7-9 to TRBJ1-6, with D perhaps TRBD1 (6 bases). CDR1 and CDR2 from the germline V gene are SEHNR and FQNEAQ (reference sequence). The V gene lost 3 bases and the J gene lost 9 bases, with 9 bases spanning the gap. The CDR3 is 13 residues long. CDR3 DNA: TGTGCCAGCAGCTTTATGGACAGTTCACCCCTCCACTTT. This gives the protein CASSFMDSSPLHF.

This clone has only one observation. This chain joins TRBV3-1 (or the pseudogene TRBV3-2) and TRBJ2-5, with 7 bases fitting TRBD2. The V gene end was trimmed by 1 base and the J gene end by 5 bases; junction bases not matched to a gene: 13. This CDR3 contains 17 residues. Germline-derived CDR1 and CDR2 are LGHDT and YNNKEL (reference sequence). CDR3 loop: CASSQGVQAAGGETQYF. The CDR3 DNA reads TGTGCCAGCAGCCAAGGGGTCCAGGCTGCCGGGGGGGAGACCCAGTACTTC.

This chain links TRBV12-3 or TRBV12-4 with TRBJ2-5, with a weak D call TRBD1 (6 bases). V gave up 5 bases and J gave up 5 bases, with 12 bases separating them. The CDR3 has 13 residues. DNA of the CDR3: TGTGCCAGCAGTCTGGACAGTCGGGAGACCCAGTACTTC. Protein sequence: CASSLDSRETQYF.

V gene TRBV19 combines with J gene TRBJ2-5, with 10 bases matching TRBD1. The CDR3 length is 16 residues. After removal of 4 bases from V and 5 bases from J, the junction contained 10 bases not matched to a gene. The germline CDR1 and CDR2 sequences are LNHDA and SQIVND (reference sequence). The CDR3 nucleotides read TGTGCCAGTAGTAGCCCGGGACAGGGGCTCGATGAGACCCAGTACTTC. The encoded protein is CASSSPGQGLDETQYF.

This clone was observed a few times. The same CDR3 can be traced to other DNA sequences in this sample. The V and J genes are TRBV6-6 and TRBJ1-5; no firm D call. The germline gives CDR1 MNHNY, CDR2 SVGAGI (reference sequence). The CDR3 consists of 14 residues. With 0 bases removed from V and 2 bases from J, the gap between germline ends came to 5 bases. The CDR3 is CASSYSEGNQPQHF. DNA of the CDR3: TGTGCCAGCAGTTACTCGGAGGGCAATCAGCCCCAGCATTTT.

This chain uses TRBV19 with TRBJ1-1; D might be TRBD1 (6 bases). V lost 1 base and J 1 base, leaving 10 bases between the germline ends. Germline assignment: CDR1 LNHDA and CDR2 SQIVND (reference sequence). CDR3 size: 15 residues. The CDR3 region is CASSIGRTENTEAFF. CDR3 DNA sequence: TGTGCCAGTAGTATAGGAAGGACAGAGAACACTGAAGCTTTCTTT. The full variable domain, completed using reference TRBV19 and TRBJ1-1, is DGGITQSPKYLFRKEGQNVTLSCEQNLNHDAMYWYRQDPGQGLRLIYYSQIVNDFQKGDIAEGYSVSREKKESFPLTVTSAQKNPTAFYLCASSIGRTENTEAFFGQGTRLTVV.

V is TRBV7-6 and J is TRBJ2-2; D may be TRBD2 (7 bases). Germline V gives CDR1 SGHVS, CDR2 FNYEAQ. With 1 base removed from V and 1 base from J, the gap between germline ends came to 10 bases. There are 16 residues in the CDR3. The CDR3 DNA follows: TGTGCCAGCAGCTTAGGAAGGGGGGGGAACACCGGGGAGCTGTTTTTT. Protein product: CASSLGRGGNTGELFF.

The rearrangement joins TRBV2 to TRBJ1-3; D ambiguous. CDR1 is SNHLY, CDR2 FYNNEI, per germline. This CDR3 region has 13 residues. V lost 3 bases and J 4 bases, leaving 7 bases between the germline ends. CDR3 nucleotide sequence: TGTGCCAGCAGTGAGTCGGAGGGAAACACCATATATTTT. Its translation: CASSESEGNTIYF. The full variable domain, rest sourced from reference TRBV2 and TRBJ1-3, is EPEVTQTPSHQVTQMGQEVILRCVPISNHLYFYWYRQILGQKVEFLVSFYNNEISEKSEIFDDQFSVERPDGSNFTLKIRSTKLEDSAMYFCASSESEGNTIYFGEGSWLTVV.